The rows below give T cell receptor beta chains drawn from one sample of a study of identical twins. TCRdb reprocessed the 5' RACE reads via MiXCR and lists one record per CDR3 protein. The sample has roughly 250,000 distinct CDR3 sequences; about 7.3% are singletons. These same records also appear under a second study, on yellow fever vaccine responses in identical twins.

The sample was memory (CD45RO+) T cells sorted from blood. Source of these receptors: a young woman in good health. CDR3s include the opening cysteine and the closing phenylalanine or tryptophan. Each record gives: D gene, clone size, V gene, J gene, CDR3 protein, CDR3 DNA. The D gene is left open where the match is weak. Part of the rows lack a size; the others show once, few, many or a class for expanded clones.

D: NA
size: NA
V: TRBV27
J: TRBJ2-2
CDR3: CASSYRRNTGELFF
DNA: TGTGCCAGCAGTTACCGGAGGAACACCGGGGAGCTGTTTTTT

D: NA
size: few
V: TRBV7-2
J: TRBJ2-2
CDR3: CASSHWDQNTGELFF
DNA: TGTGCCAGCAGCCACTGGGACCAGAACACCGGGGAGCTGTTTTTT

D: NA
size: many
V: TRBV12-3/TRBV12-4
J: TRBJ2-7
CDR3: CASSPESYEQYF
DNA: TGTGCCAGCAGCCCAGAATCCTACGAGCAGTACTTC

D: TRBD2
size: NA
V: TRBV5-6
J: TRBJ2-1
CDR3: CASSPIGTSGSNEQFF
DNA: TGTGCCAGCAGCCCTATAGGGACTAGCGGGAGTAATGAGCAGTTCTTC

D: TRBD2
size: few
V: TRBV20-1
J: TRBJ2-7
CDR3: CSAKVVAGVNEQYF
DNA: TGCAGTGCTAAAGTCGTTGCGGGAGTTAACGAGCAGTACTTC

D: TRBD1
size: few
V: TRBV27
J: TRBJ1-5
CDR3: CASARDRVFQPQHF
DNA: TGTGCCAGCGCCCGGGACAGGGTTTTTCAGCCCCAGCATTTT

D: NA
size: many
V: TRBV12-3/TRBV12-4
J: TRBJ2-2
CDR3: CASSLKGAGELFF
DNA: TGTGCCAGCAGTTTAAAAGGGGCCGGGGAGCTGTTTTTT

D: NA
size: many
V: TRBV4-1
J: TRBJ1-2
CDR3: CASSQVGLNSGGYTF
DNA: TGCGCCAGCAGCCAAGTAGGACTCAACAGCGGTGGCTACACCTTC

D: NA
size: many
V: TRBV5-1
J: TRBJ2-2
CDR3: CASSARGENTGELFF
DNA: TGCGCCAGCTCAGCAAGGGGGGAGAACACCGGGGAGCTGTTTTTT

D: TRBD1
size: NA
V: TRBV7-9
J: TRBJ1-6
CDR3: CASSRPGTGYSPLHF
DNA: TGTGCCAGCAGTCGACCAGGGACAGGGTATTCACCCCTCCACTTT

D: NA
size: NA
V: TRBV2
J: TRBJ2-4
CDR3: CASSGQTKNIQYF
DNA: TGTGCCAGCAGTGGTCAGACCAAAAACATTCAGTACTTC

D: TRBD2
size: few
V: TRBV6-1
J: TRBJ2-1
CDR3: CASSEASGGSYNEQFF
DNA: TGTGCCAGCAGTGAAGCTAGCGGGGGGTCCTACAATGAGCAGTTCTTC

D: TRBD1
size: few
V: TRBV2
J: TRBJ2-1
CDR3: CASSESGGTGFQFF
DNA: TGTGCCAGCAGTGAAAGTGGGGGGACAGGATTTCAGTTCTTC

D: NA
size: many
V: TRBV24-1
J: TRBJ2-1
CDR3: CATSDSDPNSYNEQFF
DNA: TGTGCCACCAGTGACTCCGACCCGAACTCCTACAATGAGCAGTTCTTC

D: TRBD1
size: NA
V: TRBV6-5
J: TRBJ1-6
CDR3: CASSYRTGVNSPLHF
DNA: TGTGCCAGCAGTTACCGGACAGGCGTGAATTCACCCCTCCACTTT

D: NA
size: many
V: TRBV3-1
J: TRBJ1-6
CDR3: CASSQGQGSNSPLHF
DNA: TGTGCCAGCAGCCAAGGGCAGGGGAGTAATTCACCCCTCCACTTT

D: TRBD2
size: NA
V: TRBV5-6
J: TRBJ2-7
CDR3: CASSRTSGSRYEQYF
DNA: TGTGCCAGCAGCCGGACTAGCGGGAGTAGGTACGAGCAGTACTTC

D: NA
size: few
V: TRBV15
J: TRBJ2-7
CDR3: CATSRERQSSYEQYF
DNA: TGTGCCACCAGCAGAGAAAGACAGAGCTCCTACGAGCAGTACTTC

D: NA
size: few
V: TRBV7-6
J: TRBJ2-2
CDR3: CASSSPWGANTGELFF
DNA: TGTGCCAGCAGCTCACCATGGGGGGCGAACACCGGGGAGCTGTTTTTT

D: TRBD2
size: NA
V: TRBV27
J: TRBJ2-5
CDR3: CASRFSAPSSGGQETQYF
DNA: TGTGCCAGCAGATTCAGCGCCCCCTCGAGCGGGGGCCAAGAGACCCAGTACTTC

D: TRBD2
size: many
V: TRBV12-3/TRBV12-4
J: TRBJ2-1
CDR3: CASSPVLAGGNNEQFF
DNA: TGTGCCAGCAGCCCAGTCCTAGCGGGGGGCAACAATGAGCAGTTCTTC

D: TRBD1
size: many
V: TRBV10-3
J: TRBJ1-1
CDR3: CAVGTAINTEAFF
DNA: TGTGCCGTTGGGACAGCTATTAACACTGAAGCTTTCTTT

D: NA
size: many
V: TRBV27
J: TRBJ2-1
CDR3: CASSIKGGGFSSYNEQFF
DNA: TGTGCCAGCAGCATAAAAGGGGGGGGATTTAGCTCCTACAATGAGCAGTTCTTC

D: TRBD2
size: NA
V: TRBV9
J: TRBJ2-2
CDR3: CASSGTSGAGELFF
DNA: TGTGCCAGCAGCGGGACTAGCGGCGCGGGGGAGCTGTTTTTT

D: NA
size: many
V: TRBV12-3/TRBV12-4
J: TRBJ1-1
CDR3: CASSFSPTANTEAFF
DNA: TGTGCCAGCAGTTTTTCCCCGACAGCGAACACTGAAGCTTTCTTT

D: TRBD1
size: NA
V: TRBV29-1
J: TRBJ1-2
CDR3: CSGGQGPSNGYTF
DNA: TGCAGCGGGGGACAGGGCCCTTCCAATGGCTACACCTTC

D: TRBD1
size: many
V: TRBV4-1
J: TRBJ1-4
CDR3: CASSQGGQVGNEKLFF
DNA: TGCGCCAGCAGCCAAGGAGGACAGGTTGGGAATGAAAAACTGTTTTTT

D: TRBD2
size: few
V: TRBV28
J: TRBJ2-3
CDR3: CASRPLLAGVLDTQYF
DNA: TGTGCCAGCAGGCCCCTTCTAGCGGGAGTTTTAGATACGCAGTATTTT

D: TRBD1
size: NA
V: TRBV15
J: TRBJ2-2
CDR3: CATSRGQGDTGELFF
DNA: TGTGCCACCAGCAGAGGACAGGGAGACACCGGGGAGCTGTTTTTT